A single T cell receptor beta chain is shown here with its context. Its antigen is unidentified. Before sequencing took place, the ViraFEST assay used viral peptide pools to expand antigen-specific CD4+ T cells. Culture lasted around eleven days before CD4+ T cell isolation. Vaccinees lacked prior SARS-CoV-2 infection and tested negative for nucleocapsid antibodies. Per germline, CDR1 SNHLY and CDR2 FYNNEI. Trimming removed 4 bases from V and 2 bases from J, with 11 bases in between. This CDR3 region has 14 residues. Only in-frame clones appear in the TCRdb table, and some are missing; sequencing was by immunoSEQ multiplex PCR. The repertoire holds tens of thousands of clones, with around 71% as singletons. The data originate from a study of vaccination effects on CD4 cells after COVID-19. Study results and caveats: Common cold coronaviruses were cross-recognized by only 1 of 255 vaccine-induced clones in healthy vaccinees.

The source material was CD4+ T cells from PBMCs cultured with HCoV-OC43 spike peptides, sampled before COVID-19 vaccination. Described subset: HCoV-OC43 spike overlapping peptide pool stimulation. This chain uses TRBV2 with TRBJ2-5; D unresolved. The receptor was isolated from a human donor who received a COVID-19 vaccine. The CDR3 DNA reads TGTGCCAGCAGTGTTAACGGATATCAAGAGACCCAGTACTTC. This translates into CASSVNGYQETQYF. The full variable domain, with the rest looked up from reference TRBV2 and TRBJ2-5, is EPEVTQTPSHQVTQMGQEVILRCVPISNHLYFYWYRQILGQKVEFLVSFYNNEISEKSEIFDDQFSVERPDGSNFTLKIRSTKLEDSAMYFCASSVNGYQETQYFGPGTRLLVL.